The 16 T cell receptor beta chains presented below share a single source sample, sequenced in a study of shared clonotypes between healthy human individuals. TCRdb's copy holds only in-frame clones and misses some; the assay was immunoSEQ multiplex PCR. The sample carries some 510,000 clones, about four fifths recorded once. Sequencing was done on a sample of PBMCs. The receptor source for this set is a woman between 40 and 55 years old in good health. Some clones in this sample may be carry-over from other donors' samples.

For the CDR3, the DNA is TGTGCCAGCAGCCCTCGAGGACTTGACAATGAGCAGTTCTTC. Translation gives CASSPRGLDNEQFF. V and J are TRBV7-3 and TRBJ2-1; a possible D gene is TRBD2 (5 bases). The CDR3 totals 14 residues. From germline, CDR1 is SGHTA and CDR2 FQGTGA. Trimming took 5 bases from V and 5 from J, leaving 13 bases between them.

This chain links TRBV4-3 with TRBJ2-3; TRBD1 is a possible D gene (6 bases). The ends were cut back, 1 base at V and 7 bases at J, with 12 bases in the middle. The CDR3 consists of 14 residues. The germline CDR1 and CDR2 sequences are LGHNA and YSLEER. The CDR3 is CASSQAQDSYTQYF. The CDR3 DNA reads TGCGCCAGCAGCCAAGCGCAGGACAGCTATACGCAGTATTTT.

This chain uses TRBV11-3 with TRBJ2-1; perhaps TRBD2 as D (6 bases). V gave up 6 bases and J gave up 2 bases, with 14 bases separating them. This CDR3 region has 15 residues. Germline V lookup: CDR1 SGHNT, CDR2 YENEEA. The CDR3 DNA reads TGTGCCAGCAGTCCTTCCGGGACTGCCTACAATGAGCAGTTCTTC. The encoded protein is CASSPSGTAYNEQFF. The entire variable domain, with the rest obtained from reference TRBV11-3 and TRBJ2-1, is as follows: EAGVVQSPRYKIIEKKQPVAFWCNPISGHNTLYWYLQNLGQGPELLIRYENEEAVDDSQLPKDRFSAERLKGVDSTLKIQPAELGDSAVYLCASSPSGTAYNEQFFGPGTRLTVL.

V usage is TRBV27 and J usage is TRBJ2-1; 9 nucleotides align to TRBD2. With 4 bases clipped from V and 12 bases from J, the junction kept 4 bases outside the gene matches. The CDR3 runs to 12 residues. Germline loops: CDR1 MNHEY, CDR2 SMNVEV (reference sequence). The CDR3 DNA reads TGTGCCAGCAGTTCAAGCGGGAGGTCGCAGTTCTTC. It specifies CASSSSGRSQFF.

This sequence joins TRBV2 and TRBJ2-2, with D possibly matching TRBD1 (6 bases). This CDR3 has 13 amino acids. V lost 5 bases and J 8 bases, leaving 12 bases between the germline ends. Germline V lookup: CDR1 SNHLY, CDR2 FYNNEI. In DNA, the CDR3 is TGTGCCAGCAGTCTCCGACAGGAAGGGGAGCTGTTTTTT. It yields the protein CASSLRQEGELFF.

The V gene is TRBV6-5, the J gene TRBJ2-1, with a tentative D call TRBD1 (6 bases). Germline CDR1 MNHEY, CDR2 SVGAGI. Trimming left V 2 bases short and J 9 bases short, with 11 bases between. The CDR3 has 13 amino acids. CDR3 loop: CASSYTGPGEQFF. DNA of the CDR3: TGTGCCAGCAGTTACACAGGGCCCGGTGAGCAGTTCTTC.

The rearrangement uses TRBV11-2 and TRBJ1-1, with 7 bases fitting TRBD1. Per the germline V gene, CDR1 is SGHAT and CDR2 is FQNNGV. The length of the CDR3 is 17 residues. Unmatched junction bases numbered 13, after V lost 6 bases and J lost 0 bases. The CDR3 region is CASRHRPQGMMNTEAFF. CDR3 DNA sequence: TGTGCCAGCAGACACCGGCCACAGGGGATGATGAACACTGAAGCTTTCTTT.

The chain couples TRBV18 to TRBJ2-7; 11 nucleotides align to TRBD1. The V gene end was trimmed by 4 bases and the J gene end by 5 bases; junction bases not matched to a gene: 7. The germline V gene encodes CDR1 KGHSH and CDR2 LQKENI. CDR3 length: 15 amino acids. CDR3 protein: CASSLGTGGINEQYF. In DNA, the CDR3 is TGTGCCAGCTCACTGGGGACAGGGGGTATCAACGAGCAGTACTTC.

V usage is TRBV7-2 and J usage is TRBJ2-1; 10 bases map to TRBD2. Germline CDR1 reads SGHTA; CDR2 reads FQGNSA. V lost 3 bases and J lost 6; bases outside the gene matches: 5. This CDR3 contains 15 residues. CDR3 in amino acids: CASSFPSGRVNEQFF. CDR3 in DNA: TGTGCCAGCAGCTTCCCTAGCGGGAGAGTCAATGAGCAGTTCTTC.

V gene TRBV7-9 combines with J gene TRBJ2-3, with 13 nucleotides matching TRBD2. The CDR3 extends over 16 amino acids. The germline CDR1 and CDR2 sequences are SEHNR and FQNEAQ (reference sequence). V dropped 5 bases and J dropped 2; count of bases not matched to a gene: 4. As DNA, the CDR3 is TGTGCCAGCAGCATGGGACTAGCGGGGAACACAGATACGCAGTATTTT. It is translated as CASSMGLAGNTDTQYF. Using reference TRBV7-9 and TRBJ2-3 for the parts outside the CDR3, the full variable domain is DTGVSQNPRHKITKRGQNVTFRCDPISEHNRLYWYRQTLGQGPEFLTYFQNEAQLEKSRLLSDRFSAERPKGSFSTLEIQRTEQGDSAMYLCASSMGLAGNTDTQYFGPGTRLTVL.

This rearrangement joins TRBV5-1 to TRBJ1-2; 12 bases are a match to TRBD1. Germline CDR1 is SGHRS and CDR2 is YFSETQ. After removal of 4 bases from V and 8 bases from J, the junction contained 6 bases not matched to a gene. This CDR3 is 14 amino acids long. The CDR3 sequence: CASSPGTGGEGYTF. CDR3 coding DNA: TGCGCCAGCAGCCCCGGGACAGGGGGCGAGGGCTACACCTTC.

This chain uses TRBV6-5 with TRBJ2-2; no clear D. There are 13 residues in the CDR3. Deletions cut 8 bases from V and 4 bases from J, with 11 bases between. CDR1 MNHEY and CDR2 SVGAGI come from the germline V gene. The CDR3 loop reads CASEKGSTGELFF. The CDR3 nucleotides read TGTGCCAGCGAAAAGGGAAGCACCGGGGAGCTGTTTTTT.

This clone was observed a handful of times. This chain links TRBV5-1 with TRBJ2-1; perhaps D is TRBD1 or TRBD2 (5 bases each). Looked up from germline, CDR1 is SGHRS and CDR2 is YFSETQ. Trimming removed 0 bases from V and 15 bases from J, with 16 bases in between. The CDR3 has 13 amino acids. The CDR3, as DNA: TGCGCCAGCAGCTTGGAGGGGAGCGCAGCCTCGTTCTTC. Amino acids: CASSLEGSAASFF.

As for this clone: One junction end does not reproduce the germline sequence, and a read error may be involved. The chain employs TRBV7-7 and TRBJ2-2, with 10 bases fitting TRBD2. The CDR3 totals 16 residues. Per the germline V gene, CDR1 is SSHAT and CDR2 is FNYEAQ (reference sequence). The CDR3 sequence: CASSLSLAGESGELFF. In DNA, the CDR3 is TGTGCTAGCAGCTTAAGTCTAGCGGGAGAATCCGGGGAGCTGTTTTTT.

A word on this clone: A far larger clone is a single base away, which makes a read error likely. This sequence joins TRBV27 and TRBJ2-1; perhaps TRBD1 as D (6 bases). Germline V gene sequence: CDR1 MNHEY, CDR2 SMNVEV (reference sequence). The CDR3 is made up of 12 amino acids. V shed 5 bases and J shed 7 bases, with 9 bases lying between them. CDR3 in DNA: TGTGCCAGCAGTATGCAGGGGAATGAGCAGTTCTTC. Its translation is CASSMQGNEQFF.

The genes are TRBV4-2 and TRBJ2-5; TRBD1 matches at 8 bases. The CDR3 is 15 residues long. The V gene end was trimmed by 0 bases and the J gene end by 1 base; junction bases not matched to a gene: 1. In germline, CDR1 is LGHNA, CDR2 YNFKEQ. The CDR3 DNA reads as TGTGCCAGCAGCCAAGAGACAGGGGCCCAAGAGACCCAGTACTTC. Its translation: CASSQETGAQETQYF.